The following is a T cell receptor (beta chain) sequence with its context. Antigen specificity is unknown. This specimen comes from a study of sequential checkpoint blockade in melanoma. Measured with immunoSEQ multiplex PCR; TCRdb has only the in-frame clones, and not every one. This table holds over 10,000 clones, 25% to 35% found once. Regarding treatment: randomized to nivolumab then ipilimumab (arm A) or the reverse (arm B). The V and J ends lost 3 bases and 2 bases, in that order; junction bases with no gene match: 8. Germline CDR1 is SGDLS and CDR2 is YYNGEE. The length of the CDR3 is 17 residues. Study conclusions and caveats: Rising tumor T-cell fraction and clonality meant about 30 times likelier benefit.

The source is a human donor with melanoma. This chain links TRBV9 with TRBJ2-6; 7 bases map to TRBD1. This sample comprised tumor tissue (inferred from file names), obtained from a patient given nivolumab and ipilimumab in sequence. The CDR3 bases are TGTGCCAGCAGCGAAGGGCAGGGGGAGACTGGGGCCAACGTCCTGACTTTC. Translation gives CASSEGQGETGANVLTF.